The 12 T cell receptor beta chains given below trace back to one sample, sequenced in a study of cytomegalovirus exposure and HLA in healthy donors (TCRdb year 2017). The library was built by means of the immunoSEQ multiplex PCR assay. For the multiplex PCR, a mixture combining 60 forward primers for TCR Vbeta segments and 13 reverse primers for TCR Jbeta segments was used. As stored in TCRdb, this immuneACCESS dataset retains in-frame rearrangements with V and J assigned. A fraction of the clones does not appear; measured against another copy, unresolved V genes explain less than half of the discrepancy, and the remainder lacks a known reason. In all, the sample holds roughly 110,000 clones, and around three quarters of those were seen once. 7.8% of the sample is held by the ten biggest clonotypes. The sequenced material came from PBMCs. These receptors originate from a man aged 30 to 45 in good health and CMV-seronegative.

The V gene is TRBV2, the J gene TRBJ1-4; D unclear. V lost 4 bases and J lost 0, with 9 bases in between. The CDR3 totals 15 residues. Germline loops: CDR1 SNHLY, CDR2 FYNNEI. The CDR3 loop is CASSGGFPTNEKLFF. The DNA of the CDR3 is TGTGCCAGCAGTGGAGGTTTCCCAACTAATGAAAAACTGTTTTTT.

The V call is TRBV19, the J call TRBJ1-5, with 10 bases matching TRBD1. CDR1 is LNHDA and CDR2 is SQIVND in the germline V gene (reference sequence). This CDR3 has 18 amino acids. V was clipped by 4 bases and J by 2 bases; unmatched bases: 11. CDR3 loop: CASSTRDRGLGGNQPQHF. CDR3 coding DNA: TGTGCCAGTAGTACCCGGGACAGGGGTTTGGGGGGCAATCAGCCCCAGCATTTT.

This chain joins TRBV5-1 and TRBJ2-7; the match to TRBD2 covers 7 bases. The V gene's germline CDR1 is SGHRS and CDR2 YFSETQ. J gave up 0 bases and V 4 bases, and 4 bases lay outside the gene matches. The CDR3 is 14 residues long. The CDR3 region is CASSRGGDSYEQYF. CDR3 nucleotides: TGCGCCAGCAGCCGTGGGGGGGACTCCTACGAGCAGTACTTC.

This sequence joins TRBV5-6 and TRBJ2-7, with D perhaps matching TRBD1 (5 bases). The V and J ends lost 6 bases and 3 bases respectively, with 7 bases between them. The CDR3 contains 11 residues. From germline, CDR1 is SGHDT and CDR2 YYEEEE. The CDR3 region is CASTDSYEQYF. For the CDR3, the DNA is TGTGCCAGCACAGACAGCTACGAGCAGTACTTC.

This clone appeared once. The J gene is TRBJ2-2, the V gene TRBV2, with 7 bases lining up with TRBD1. This CDR3 region has 15 residues. CDR1 is SNHLY and CDR2 is FYNNEI in the germline V gene. J gave up 3 bases and V 4 bases, and 5 bases lay outside the gene matches. The CDR3 sequence: CASSVLDRYTGELFF. The CDR3, as DNA: TGTGCCAGCAGTGTTTTGGACAGGTACACCGGGGAGCTGTTTTTT.

This chain connects TRBV6-1 to TRBJ1-3, with 7 bases matching TRBD1. This CDR3 region has 14 residues. Germline values: CDR1 MNHNS, CDR2 SASEGT. V was clipped by 4 bases and J by 5 bases; unmatched bases: 5. In DNA form, the CDR3 reads TGTGCCAGCAGTGGACCGGGACAGCGAAACACCATATATTTT. Residues: CASSGPGQRNTIYF.

CDR3 sequence: CASSSSLAGASYNEQFF. In nucleotides, the CDR3 is TGTGCCAGCAGCTCGTCGCTAGCGGGAGCGTCCTACAATGAGCAGTTCTTC. The J gene is TRBJ2-1, the V gene TRBV7-9; 10 bases are a match to TRBD2. This CDR3 is built from 17 residues. Germline V CDR1 and CDR2: SEHNR, FQNEAQ (reference sequence). V shed 4 bases, J shed 1 base, and the junction held 7 bases outside the gene matches.

This chain connects TRBV7-3 to TRBJ2-2; the match to TRBD2 covers 9 bases. Germline loops: CDR1 SGHTA, CDR2 FQGTGA. The CDR3 is made up of 17 amino acids. V lost 5 bases, J lost 2 bases, and 9 bases stayed unmatched. The CDR3 nucleotides are TGTGCCAGCAGCCCAACGCCTAGCGGGGCAAACACCGGGGAGCTGTTTTTT. It encodes CASSPTPSGANTGELFF.

The gene calls are TRBV7-3 and TRBJ2-2; TRBD1 matches at 12 bases. Trimming at V came to 5 bases and at J to 4 bases, leaving 14 bases not matched to a gene. The CDR3 is 19 amino acids. In germline, CDR1 is SGHTA, CDR2 FQGTGA. CDR3: CASSPSVGQGARSTGELFF. In DNA, the CDR3 is TGTGCCAGCAGCCCTTCGGTGGGACAGGGGGCGCGAAGCACCGGGGAGCTGTTTTTT.

The chain employs TRBV28 and TRBJ1-1; D perhaps matches TRBD1 (5 bases). The CDR3 extends over 12 amino acids. Germline V gene data show CDR1 as MDHEN and CDR2 as SYDVKM. V was shortened by 7 bases and J by 1 base, with 7 bases between the two germline ends. The CDR3 sequence is CASITGNTEAFF. For the CDR3, the DNA is TGTGCCAGCATTACAGGGAACACTGAAGCTTTCTTT. The full variable domain, in which reference TRBV28 and TRBJ1-1 provide the parts outside the CDR3, is DVKVTQSSRYLVKRTGEKVFLECVQDMDHENMFWYRQDPGLGLRLIYFSYDVKMKEKGDIPEGYSVSREKKERFSLILESASTNQTSMYLCASITGNTEAFFGQGTRLTVV.

This CDR3 is CASSLGTGHNEQFF. Written as DNA, the CDR3 is TGCGCCAGCAGCTTGGGGACAGGACACAATGAGCAGTTCTTC. The rearrangement links TRBV5-1 to TRBJ2-1; 7 bases align to TRBD1. The germline CDR1 and CDR2 sequences are SGHRS and YFSETQ. The CDR3 covers 14 residues. V shed 0 bases and J 5 bases; nucleotides not matched to a gene: 2.

The chain combines TRBV30 with TRBJ2-7, with D perhaps matching TRBD2 (7 bases). The V gene lost 0 bases and the J gene lost 5 bases, with 14 bases spanning the gap. This CDR3 comprises 14 residues. The germline gives CDR1 GTSNPN, CDR2 SVGIG (reference sequence). The CDR3 nucleotides read TGTGCCTGGAGTGTAGGGGGGGCGAGCGACGAGCAGTACTTC. It translates to CAWSVGGASDEQYF.